This record looks at one TCR beta chain sequence and its context. There is no known antigen for this receptor. There are no base qualities to consult, and no much larger clone falls within one base. Trimming costs V 2 bases and J 8 bases, and their ends lie 18 bases apart. The germline V gene supplies CDR1 SGHTA and CDR2 FQGTGA. The CDR3 has 15 amino acids, counting the end cysteine and phenylalanine. Only the CDR3 region is kept as DNA, spanning 45 bases read in frame from base 1. For sequencing of the TCRbeta CDR3 region, genomic DNA was extracted from the sorted cells. The immunoSEQ Assay was used to sequence the TCRbeta CDR3 regions. Imported from immuneACCESS, the table was reduced by TCRdb to in-frame sequences with V and J called. These copies leave out some clones; in studies compared against another copy, an unresolved V gene accounts for under half, and the cause of the remainder is not known. The sample table holds about 70,000 clones, of which approximately 78% were seen once. The ten largest clones take up 4.5% to 6% of the sample.

This record comes from a study of OX40 agonist ivuxolimab in advanced cancers. General notes on the study: Ivuxolimab was a fully human IgG2 agonistic monoclonal antibody targeting the costimulatory receptor OX40 (CD134). Partial responses occurred in three dose-escalation patients: two with cutaneous melanoma and one with hepatocellular carcinoma. The monotherapy dose-escalation portion (N of about 57 patients) of the phase I ivuxolimab trial is reported in the paper. The point of sequencing TCRbeta in the periphery was to test whether ivuxolimab changed TCR sequence diversity and drove clonal T-cell expansion. Of the approximately 53 patients in dose escalation, about 20 had hepatocellular carcinoma, some 15 had melanoma, 9 had renal cell carcinoma and 9 had head and neck cancer. A male proportion of roughly 80% and a mean age of roughly 58 years, ranging from roughly 20 to 80, were recorded for the dose-escalation cohort. Prior anti-PD-1, anti-PD-L1 or anti-CTLA-4 therapy was permitted, and checkpoint inhibitors had been received by about 44% of dose-escalation patients. Intravenous ivuxolimab was administered to patients every 2 weeks at six dose levels: 0.01, 0.1, 0.3, 1.5, 3 and 10 mg/kg.

Patients with autoimmune disease history or receiving systemic immunosuppression were excluded from the trial. In every dose cohort, peripheral blood was drawn for TCR sequencing at baseline, cycle 4 day 1, and cycle 7 day 1. Samples came from an open-label, multicenter, first-in-human phase I dose-escalation trial of ivuxolimab. Adults with locally advanced or metastatic head and neck squamous cell, hepatocellular, melanoma or renal cell carcinoma were enrolled in the trial. Before TCR sequencing, CD4+ T cells and CD8+ T cells were sorted from peripheral blood as separate populations. Beyond this particular receptor, the publication reports: At doses from 0.1 to 3.0 mg/kg, clonal expansion was seen in both CD4+ and CD8+ blood T cells between baseline and week 6. The antigen specificity of the clonally expanded peripheral T cells was not determined. In partial responders in the 0.1-3.0 mg/kg groups, normalized peripheral clonal expansion was found to be among the lowest, especially among CD8+ T cells. Low levels of normalized T-cell clonal expansion were also seen in some patients who did not respond. After ivuxolimab, more expanded clones were found on average in CD8+ T cells than in CD4+ T cells.

The sequence came from an adult with an advanced solid tumor such as melanoma, head and neck, liver or kidney cancer. The chain couples TRBV7-3 to TRBJ1-2; tentative D gene TRBD1, with 5 bases matching. The material was CD4+ or CD8+ T cells sorted from blood, obtained in a trial of the OX40 agonist ivuxolimab. DNA sequence: TGTGCCAGCAGCTTAGCGCGAGGACAAGATACAGGCTACACCTTC. Its translation is CASSLARGQDTGYTF.